This T cell receptor (beta chain) was found in a study of T cell changes during pregnancy in multiple sclerosis. Libraries were prepared by immunoSEQ multiplex PCR; TCRdb keeps only in-frame clonotypes and omits some of them. The table shows 45,000 to 60,000 clones, with 75% to 90% occurring only once. Germline lookup yields CDR1 SGHAT and CDR2 FQDESV (reference sequence). V was pared by 8 bases and J by 5 bases, with 16 bases between. CDR3 length: 14 amino acids. This specimen was CD8+ T cells from peripheral blood mononuclear cells, taken in the second trimester of pregnancy. The sequence was obtained from a female donor with multiple sclerosis, enrolled in a pregnancy study. This chain joins TRBV11-1 and TRBJ1-5, with D possibly being TRBD1 (6 bases). CDR3 DNA: TGTGCCAGCGTACGGGCAGGGGTGTATCAGCCCCAGCATTTT. Its translation: CASVRAGVYQPQHF.